The sample holds one count of the clone carrying this TCR beta chain. This sample stems from a study of blood T cell repertoires in COVID-19. Whole-study context: The analysed material was cDNA or gDNA that came from T cells, B-cell-depleted T cells, or PBMCs.

Across roughly 25 US areas, participants ranged in age from roughly 18 to 95 years. Methods used by the authors: Reference gene primer amplification yielded estimated nucleated cell counts. The protocol was immunoSEQ multiplex PCR, while the TCRdb copy is restricted to in-frame clones and leaves out a portion. V and J calls plus clone size are reproduced from that table; the DNA served to infer D and trimming. This table has around 250,000 clones, approximately 90% appearing once. Germline assignment: CDR1 KGHSH and CDR2 LQKENI. The CDR3 totals 14 residues. The ends were cut back, 3 bases at V and 3 bases at J, with 11 bases in the middle.

This TCR came from a woman between 40 and 55 years old with acute COVID-19. The gene calls are TRBV18 and TRBJ2-5; D remains unclear. The sequenced material came from PBMCs or T cells enriched from blood (not recorded which). This CDR3 reads CASSPSSAEETQYF. The CDR3, as DNA: TGTGCCAGCTCACCGTCCAGCGCCGAAGAGACCCAGTACTTC.